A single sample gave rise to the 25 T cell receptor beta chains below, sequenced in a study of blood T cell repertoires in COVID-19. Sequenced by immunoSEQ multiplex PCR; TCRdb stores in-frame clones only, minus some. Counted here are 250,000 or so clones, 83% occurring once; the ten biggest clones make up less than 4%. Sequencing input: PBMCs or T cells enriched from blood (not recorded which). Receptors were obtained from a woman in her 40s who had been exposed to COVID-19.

The CDR3 sequence is CASSPAGEVGGYTF. The DNA for the CDR3 is TGTGCCAGCAGCCCGGCCGGGGAAGTAGGGGGCTACACCTTC. The rearrangement links TRBV9 to TRBJ1-2; no definite D call. Germline V gene sequence: CDR1 SGDLS, CDR2 YYNGEE. This CDR3 region has 14 residues. V gave up 4 bases and J gave up 8 bases, with 18 bases separating them.

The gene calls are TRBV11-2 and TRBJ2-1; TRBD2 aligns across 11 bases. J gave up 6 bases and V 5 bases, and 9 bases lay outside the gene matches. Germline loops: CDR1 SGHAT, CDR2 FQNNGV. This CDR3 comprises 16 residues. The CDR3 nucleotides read TGTGCCAGCAGCCCGATAGCGGGGGGGAGGGGCAATGAGCAGTTCTTC. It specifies CASSPIAGGRGNEQFF.

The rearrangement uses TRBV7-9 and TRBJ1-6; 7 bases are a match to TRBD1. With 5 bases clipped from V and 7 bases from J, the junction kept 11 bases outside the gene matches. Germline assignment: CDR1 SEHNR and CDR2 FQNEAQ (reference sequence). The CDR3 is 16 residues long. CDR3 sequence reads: CASSLGYGTENSPLHF. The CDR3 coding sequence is TGTGCCAGCAGCCTAGGGTACGGGACAGAAAATTCACCCCTCCACTTT.

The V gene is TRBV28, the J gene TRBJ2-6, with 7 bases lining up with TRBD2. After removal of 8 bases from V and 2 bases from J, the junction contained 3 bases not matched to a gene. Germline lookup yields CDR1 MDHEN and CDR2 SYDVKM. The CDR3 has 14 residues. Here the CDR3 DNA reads TGTGCCAGCTGGGGGGGAACTGGGGCCAACGTCCTGACTTTC. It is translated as CASWGGTGANVLTF.

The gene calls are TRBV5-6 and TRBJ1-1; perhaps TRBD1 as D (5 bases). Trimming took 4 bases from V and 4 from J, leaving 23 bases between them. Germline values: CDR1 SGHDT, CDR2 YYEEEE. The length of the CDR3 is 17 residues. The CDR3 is CASSPGQGGLGSTEAFF. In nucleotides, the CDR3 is TGTGCCAGCAGCCCAGGCCAGGGAGGTTTAGGTAGCACTGAAGCTTTCTTT.

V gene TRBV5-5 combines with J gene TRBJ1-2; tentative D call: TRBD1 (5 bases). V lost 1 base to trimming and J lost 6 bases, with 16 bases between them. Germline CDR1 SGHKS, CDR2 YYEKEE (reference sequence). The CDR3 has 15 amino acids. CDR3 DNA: TGTGCCAGCAGCTTGTTGGGGACTCGAAGGAATGGCTACACCTTC. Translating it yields CASSLLGTRRNGYTF.

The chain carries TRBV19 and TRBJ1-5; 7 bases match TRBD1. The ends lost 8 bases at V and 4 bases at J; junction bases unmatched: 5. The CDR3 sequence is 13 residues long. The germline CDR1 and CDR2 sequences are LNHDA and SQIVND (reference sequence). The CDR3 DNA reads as TGTGCCAGTGCAGACAGGGAGAATCAGCCCCAGCATTTT. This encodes CASADRENQPQHF.

The CDR3 sequence is CASSYSNREEIDGYTF. The CDR3 DNA sequence: TGTGCCAGCAGTTACTCTAACAGGGAAGAAATCGATGGCTACACCTTC. The chain recombines TRBV6-5 with TRBJ1-2; D is perhaps TRBD1 (6 bases). CDR1 and CDR2 (germline): MNHEY, SVGAGI. The CDR3 spans 16 residues. V dropped 0 bases and J dropped 6 bases, with 17 bases sitting between them.

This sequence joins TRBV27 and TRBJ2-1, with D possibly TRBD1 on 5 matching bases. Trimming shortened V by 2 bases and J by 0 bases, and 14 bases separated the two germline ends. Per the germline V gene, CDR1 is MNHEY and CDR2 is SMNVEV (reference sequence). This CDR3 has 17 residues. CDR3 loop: CASSLGHGKSSYNEQFF. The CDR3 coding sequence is TGTGCCAGCAGTTTAGGACACGGCAAAAGCTCCTACAATGAGCAGTTCTTC.

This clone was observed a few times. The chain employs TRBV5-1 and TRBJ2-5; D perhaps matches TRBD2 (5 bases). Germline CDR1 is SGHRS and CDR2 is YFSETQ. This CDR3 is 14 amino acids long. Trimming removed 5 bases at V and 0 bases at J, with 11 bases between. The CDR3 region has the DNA TGCGCCAGCAGGAGGGTAGGGCACCAAGAGACCCAGTACTTC. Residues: CASRRVGHQETQYF.

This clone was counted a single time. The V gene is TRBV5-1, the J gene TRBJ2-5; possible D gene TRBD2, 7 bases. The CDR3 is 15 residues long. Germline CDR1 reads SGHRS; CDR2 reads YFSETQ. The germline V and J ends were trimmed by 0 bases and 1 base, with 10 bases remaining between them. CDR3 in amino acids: CASSLGGGVQETQYF. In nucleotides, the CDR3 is TGCGCCAGCAGCTTGGGAGGGGGGGTCCAAGAGACCCAGTACTTC.

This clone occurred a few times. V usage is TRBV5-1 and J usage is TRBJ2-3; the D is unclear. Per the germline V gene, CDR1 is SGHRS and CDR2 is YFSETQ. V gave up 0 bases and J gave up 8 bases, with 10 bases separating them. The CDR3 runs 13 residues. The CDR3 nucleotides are TGCGCCAGCAGCTTGGAGCCACTTGGTACGCAGTATTTT. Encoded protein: CASSLEPLGTQYF.

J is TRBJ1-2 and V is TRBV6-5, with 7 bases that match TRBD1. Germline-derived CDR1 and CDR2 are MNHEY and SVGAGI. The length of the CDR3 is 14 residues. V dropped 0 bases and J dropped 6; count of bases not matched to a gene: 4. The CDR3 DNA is TGTGCCAGCAGTTACTCCGGGACAGTGGATGGCTACACCTTC. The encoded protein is CASSYSGTVDGYTF.

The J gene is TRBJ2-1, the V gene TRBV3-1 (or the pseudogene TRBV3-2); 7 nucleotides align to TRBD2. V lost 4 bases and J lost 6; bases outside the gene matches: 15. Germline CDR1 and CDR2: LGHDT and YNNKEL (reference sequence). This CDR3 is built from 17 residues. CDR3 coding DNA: TGTGCCAGCAGCCCATCCTGGGGCGGGGGAATCGGCAATGAGCAGTTCTTC. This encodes CASSPSWGGGIGNEQFF.

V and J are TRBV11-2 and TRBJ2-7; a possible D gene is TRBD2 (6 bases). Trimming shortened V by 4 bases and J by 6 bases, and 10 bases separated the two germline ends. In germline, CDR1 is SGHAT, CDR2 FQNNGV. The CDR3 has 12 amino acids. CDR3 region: CASSSLGGEQYF. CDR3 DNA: TGTGCCAGCAGCTCCCTGGGAGGCGAGCAGTACTTC.

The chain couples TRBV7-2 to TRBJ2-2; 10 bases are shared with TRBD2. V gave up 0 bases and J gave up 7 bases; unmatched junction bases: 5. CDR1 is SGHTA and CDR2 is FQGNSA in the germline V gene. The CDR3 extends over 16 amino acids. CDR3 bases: TGTGCCAGCAGCTTAGCGTTATCTAGCGGGGGCGGGGAGCTGTTTTTT. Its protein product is CASSLALSSGGGELFF.

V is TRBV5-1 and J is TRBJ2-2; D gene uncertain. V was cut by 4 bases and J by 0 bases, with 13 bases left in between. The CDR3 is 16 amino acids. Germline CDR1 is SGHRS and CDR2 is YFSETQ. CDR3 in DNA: TGCGCCAGCAGCCTGGACGTTGCGGCGAACACCGGGGAGCTGTTTTTT. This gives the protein CASSLDVAANTGELFF.

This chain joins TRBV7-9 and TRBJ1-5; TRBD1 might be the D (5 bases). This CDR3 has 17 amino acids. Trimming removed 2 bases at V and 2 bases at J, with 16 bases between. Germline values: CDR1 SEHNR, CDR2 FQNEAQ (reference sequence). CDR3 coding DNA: TGTGCCAGCAGCTTATGGCAGGGCTTGGGTGGCAATCAGCCCCAGCATTTT. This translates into CASSLWQGLGGNQPQHF.

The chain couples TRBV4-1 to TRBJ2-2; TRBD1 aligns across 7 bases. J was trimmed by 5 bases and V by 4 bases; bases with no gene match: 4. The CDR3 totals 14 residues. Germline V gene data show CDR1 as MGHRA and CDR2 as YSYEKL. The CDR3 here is CASSLGQVTGELFF. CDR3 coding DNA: TGCGCCAGCAGCCTCGGACAGGTAACCGGGGAGCTGTTTTTT.

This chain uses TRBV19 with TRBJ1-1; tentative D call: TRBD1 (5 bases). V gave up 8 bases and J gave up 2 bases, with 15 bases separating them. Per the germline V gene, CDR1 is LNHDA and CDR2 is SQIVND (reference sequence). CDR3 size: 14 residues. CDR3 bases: TGTGCCAGTGGTGATTACGGGGGTAACACTGAAGCTTTCTTT. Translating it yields CASGDYGGNTEAFF.

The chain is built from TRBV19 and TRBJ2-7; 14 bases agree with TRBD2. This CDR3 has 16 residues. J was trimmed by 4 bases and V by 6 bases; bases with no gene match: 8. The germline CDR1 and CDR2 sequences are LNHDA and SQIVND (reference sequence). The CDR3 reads CASSTPGLAGVYEQYF. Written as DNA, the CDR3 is TGTGCCAGTAGCACCCCGGGACTAGCGGGGGTATACGAGCAGTACTTC.

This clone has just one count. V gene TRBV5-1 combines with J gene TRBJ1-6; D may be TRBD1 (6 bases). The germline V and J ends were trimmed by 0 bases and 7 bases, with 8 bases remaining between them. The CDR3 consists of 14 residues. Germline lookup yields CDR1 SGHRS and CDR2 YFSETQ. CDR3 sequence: CASSLATGNSPLHF. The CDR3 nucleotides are TGCGCCAGCAGCTTGGCGACAGGAAATTCACCCCTCCACTTT.

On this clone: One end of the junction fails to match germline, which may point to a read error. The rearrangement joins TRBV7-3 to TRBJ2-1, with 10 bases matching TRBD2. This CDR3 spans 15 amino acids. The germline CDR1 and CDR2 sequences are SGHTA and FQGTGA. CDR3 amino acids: CASSITSGVNNEQFF. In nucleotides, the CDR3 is TGTGCCAGCAGCATAACTAGCGGGGTTAACAATGAGCAGTTCTTC.

The CDR3 spells CASSSGNTEAFF. The DNA of the CDR3 is TGTGCCAGCAGCTCGGGGAACACTGAAGCTTTCTTT. The rearrangement uses TRBV11-1 and TRBJ1-1, with D hard to call. The germline gives CDR1 SGHAT, CDR2 FQDESV (reference sequence). The CDR3 loop spans 12 amino acids. V lost 4 bases to trimming and J lost 1 base, with 4 bases between them.

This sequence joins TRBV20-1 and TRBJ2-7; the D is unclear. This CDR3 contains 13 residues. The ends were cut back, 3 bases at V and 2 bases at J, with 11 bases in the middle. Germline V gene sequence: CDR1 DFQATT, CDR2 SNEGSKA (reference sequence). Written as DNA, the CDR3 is TGCAGTGCTAGTGGTTCGAGCACCTACGAGCAGTACTTC. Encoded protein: CSASGSSTYEQYF.